These 21 T cell receptor beta chains originate from one sample sequenced in a study of T cell responses to AZD1222 COVID-19 vaccine. The method was immunoSEQ multiplex PCR; TCRdb's version includes in-frame clones alone and lacks a portion of them. The table has approximately 92,000 clones, approximately 91% seen once. Sample: peripheral blood, taken on day 0 of AZD1222 vaccination. The receptors derive from an adult in good health.

The J gene is TRBJ1-1, the V gene TRBV7-2, with D unresolved. CDR1 and CDR2 (germline): SGHTA, FQGNSA. The CDR3 consists of 14 residues. The ends were cut back, 2 bases at V and 8 bases at J, with 15 bases in the middle. The CDR3 nucleotides are TGTGCCAGCAGCTTATCAGACACAACTTTGGAAGCTTTCTTT. It codes for CASSLSDTTLEAFF.

J is TRBJ1-5 and V is TRBV10-3; TRBD1 might be the D (5 bases). The germline V gene encodes CDR1 ENHRY and CDR2 SYGVKD. The CDR3 sequence is 12 residues long. Deletions cut 4 bases from V and 6 bases from J, with 7 bases between. In nucleotides, the CDR3 is TGTGCCATCAGTGTGGGGACTCAGCCCCAGCATTTT. Its protein is CAISVGTQPQHF.

The rearrangement uses TRBV30 and TRBJ1-5; D is unresolved. CDR3 length: 17 residues. Germline CDR1 is GTSNPN and CDR2 is SVGIG (reference sequence). Trimming took 0 bases from V and 2 from J, leaving 17 bases between them. The CDR3, as DNA: TGTGCCTGGAGTGTACATTTTTCCGCGGCGGGCAATCAGCCCCAGCATTTT. Its protein product is CAWSVHFSAAGNQPQHF.

The genes are TRBV28 and TRBJ1-1; no clear D. Trimming removed 6 bases from V and 6 bases from J, with 17 bases in between. CDR1 and CDR2 (germline): MDHEN, SYDVKM. The CDR3 sequence is 14 residues long. The CDR3 loop reads CASSDFGWTAEAFF. The CDR3 region has the DNA TGTGCCAGCAGCGATTTCGGATGGACGGCTGAAGCTTTCTTT.

The chain joins TRBV29-1 to TRBJ2-1; D possibly matches TRBD1 or TRBD2 (5 bases each). This CDR3 contains 17 residues. V dropped 4 bases and J dropped 6 bases, with 25 bases sitting between them. Germline V CDR1 and CDR2: SQVTM, ANQGSEA. The CDR3 region has the DNA TGCAGCGTTGCCGAATGGGGTAGGGGAAAACGGGGCAATGAGCAGTTCTTC. Translating it yields CSVAEWGRGKRGNEQFF.

The rearrangement uses TRBV5-8 and TRBJ1-6, with D uncertain. The CDR3 loop spans 15 amino acids. CDR1 and CDR2 from the germline V gene are SGHTS and YDEGEE. V lost 0 bases, J lost 5 bases, and 9 bases lay in between. Written as DNA, the CDR3 is TGTGCCAGCAGCTTGGTTTGGTGGGATAATTCACCCCTCCACTTT. This gives the protein CASSLVWWDNSPLHF.

This rearrangement joins TRBV6-2 or TRBV6-3 to TRBJ1-5, with no clear D. Germline loops: CDR1 MNHEY, CDR2 SVGEGT. The CDR3 is 14 residues long. V lost 4 bases to trimming and J lost 6 bases, with 13 bases between them. The CDR3 coding sequence is TGTGCCAGCAGTTCCGCACCTTGGAGTCAGCCCCAGCATTTT. It codes for CASSSAPWSQPQHF.

The rearrangement uses TRBV3-1 (or the pseudogene TRBV3-2) and TRBJ2-1; D perhaps matches TRBD1 (6 bases). Germline V lookup: CDR1 LGHDT, CDR2 YNNKEL (reference sequence). Trimming pared 3 bases from V and 1 base from J, leaving 13 bases between. The CDR3 consists of 16 residues. CDR3 nucleotide sequence: TGTGCCAGCAGCCATACAGGGTATAGTTCCTACAATGAGCAGTTCTTC. Encoded protein: CASSHTGYSSYNEQFF.

This clone has just a few counts. The gene calls are TRBV29-1 and TRBJ2-1, with D unclear. Germline CDR1 and CDR2: SQVTM and ANQGSEA. Trimming shortened V by 4 bases and J by 7 bases, and 11 bases separated the two germline ends. CDR3 size: 12 residues. CDR3 sequence: CSVGRAQNEQFF. The DNA for the CDR3 is TGCAGCGTTGGACGAGCGCAAAATGAGCAGTTCTTC.

The rearrangement uses TRBV19 and TRBJ2-7; D uncertain. V was pared by 1 base and J by 1 base, with 5 bases between. The CDR3 has 13 amino acids. Germline V CDR1 and CDR2: LNHDA, SQIVND (reference sequence). The CDR3, as DNA: TGTGCCAGTAGTATAGGGCGGTCCTACGAGCAGTACTTC. Protein sequence: CASSIGRSYEQYF.

In its sample, this clone was seen a few times. J is TRBJ1-1 and V is TRBV27; D ambiguous. The CDR3 consists of 13 residues. Germline CDR1 is MNHEY and CDR2 is SMNVEV (reference sequence). V lost 5 bases to trimming and J lost 1 base, with 8 bases between them. The DNA for the CDR3 is TGTGCCAGCAGTCAGGTCCCGAACACTGAAGCTTTCTTT. The encoded protein is CASSQVPNTEAFF.

J is TRBJ2-7 and V is TRBV7-2, with D hard to call. Germline assignment: CDR1 SGHTA and CDR2 FQGNSA. The V end was cut by 7 bases, the J end by 1 base, with 11 bases between. The CDR3 contains 13 residues. The CDR3 is CASTEDPSYEQYF. The CDR3 nucleotides are TGTGCCAGCACAGAGGACCCTTCCTACGAGCAGTACTTC.

V gene TRBV3-1 (or the pseudogene TRBV3-2) combines with J gene TRBJ2-1; perhaps TRBD1 as D (6 bases). The germline CDR1 and CDR2 sequences are LGHDT and YNNKEL (reference sequence). This CDR3 region has 17 residues. Between the trimmed V and J ends, which lost 2 bases and 7 bases, there was a span of 21 bases. Here the CDR3 reads CASSQPNRTGCRNEQFF. CDR3 in DNA: TGTGCCAGCAGCCAACCTAATCGAACAGGGTGCCGAAATGAGCAGTTCTTC.

The sample holds a few counts of this clone. This rearrangement joins TRBV27 to TRBJ2-7, with D unresolved. The V end was cut by 8 bases, the J end by 0 bases, with 8 bases between. The CDR3 totals 12 residues. CDR1 is MNHEY and CDR2 is SMNVEV in the germline V gene (reference sequence). DNA of the CDR3: TGTGCCAGCGGGTTAAGCTCCTACGAGCAGTACTTC. It specifies CASGLSSYEQYF.

The rearrangement links TRBV5-1 to TRBJ2-1; D is perhaps TRBD1 or TRBD2 (5 bases each). There are 15 residues in the CDR3. Trimming pared 4 bases from V and 7 bases from J, leaving 18 bases between. Per germline, CDR1 SGHRS and CDR2 YFSETQ. The CDR3 region is CASSPPRGAVNEQFF. The CDR3 DNA sequence: TGCGCCAGCAGCCCCCCGAGGGGCGCGGTAAATGAGCAGTTCTTC.

V usage is TRBV7-9 and J usage is TRBJ2-4, with 7 bases identical to TRBD2. Germline lookup yields CDR1 SEHNR and CDR2 FQNEAQ (reference sequence). V shed 1 base, J shed 6 bases, and the junction held 15 bases outside the gene matches. The CDR3 is made up of 18 amino acids. Here the CDR3 DNA reads TGTGCCAGCAGCTTAGGAAGCGGCAGCGGGGCGTTTGGAAACATTCAGTACTTC. It encodes CASSLGSGSGAFGNIQYF.

The V gene is TRBV6-2 or TRBV6-3, the J gene TRBJ1-6; a weak D match, TRBD1 (6 bases). The ends were cut back, 7 bases at V and 7 bases at J, with 17 bases in the middle. The length of the CDR3 is 15 residues. Germline lookup yields CDR1 MNHEY and CDR2 SVGEGT. CDR3 coding DNA: TGTGCCAGCAACCCAGGGGCCTCTGGGAATTCACCCCTCCACTTT. Protein: CASNPGASGNSPLHF.

The chain combines TRBV19 with TRBJ1-5; perhaps TRBD1 as D (5 bases). The V gene's germline CDR1 is LNHDA and CDR2 SQIVND (reference sequence). Trimming cost V 3 bases and J 7 bases, with 16 bases left between them. This CDR3 is 15 amino acids long. The CDR3 sequence: CASSMGQALSQPQHF. Here the CDR3 DNA reads TGTGCCAGTAGTATGGGGCAGGCCCTATCACAGCCCCAGCATTTT. The full variable domain, in which reference TRBV19 and TRBJ1-5 provide the parts outside the CDR3, is DGGITQSPKYLFRKEGQNVTLSCEQNLNHDAMYWYRQDPGQGLRLIYYSQIVNDFQKGDIAEGYSVSREKKESFPLTVTSAQKNPTAFYLCASSMGQALSQPQHFGDGTRLSIL.

The chain couples TRBV19 to TRBJ2-3; TRBD1 aligns across 8 bases. The CDR3 has 18 amino acids. V shed 3 bases, J shed 5 bases, and the junction held 16 bases outside the gene matches. CDR1 LNHDA and CDR2 SQIVND come from the germline V gene (reference sequence). The CDR3 region has the DNA TGTGCCAGTAGTATCCGTAAGCTCAGGGGGCTAGGAGAAGATACGCAGTATTTT. Translated: CASSIRKLRGLGEDTQYF.

The CDR3, as DNA: TGTGCCAGCAGCGGAGACAGGACCGAGCAGTACTTC. It translates to CASSGDRTEQYF. The chain is built from TRBV11-2 and TRBJ2-7; tentative D call: TRBD1 (6 bases). The CDR3 extends over 12 amino acids. Per germline, CDR1 SGHAT and CDR2 FQNNGV. Trimming removed 5 bases at V and 6 bases at J, with 11 bases between. The variable domain in full, with the rest retrieved from reference TRBV11-2 and TRBJ2-7, is EAGVAQSPRYKIIEKRQSVAFWCNPISGHATLYWYQQILGQGPKLLIQFQNNGVVDDSQLPKDRFSAERLKGVDSTLKIQPAKLEDSAVYLCASSGDRTEQYFGPGTRLTVT.

The chain recombines TRBV7-9 with TRBJ1-1; D is unclear. This CDR3 has 12 residues. Germline CDR1 SEHNR, CDR2 FQNEAQ (reference sequence). V was clipped by 3 bases and J by 6 bases, with 8 bases between them. The CDR3 loop is CASSFPGPEAFF. In DNA form, the CDR3 reads TGTGCCAGCAGCTTCCCCGGTCCTGAAGCTTTCTTT.